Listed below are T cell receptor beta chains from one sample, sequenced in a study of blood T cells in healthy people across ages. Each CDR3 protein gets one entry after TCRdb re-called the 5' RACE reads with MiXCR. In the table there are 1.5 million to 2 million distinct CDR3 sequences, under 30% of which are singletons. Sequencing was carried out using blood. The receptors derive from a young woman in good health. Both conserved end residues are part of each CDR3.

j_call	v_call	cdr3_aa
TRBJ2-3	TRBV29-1	CSIEDWDKSTDTQYF
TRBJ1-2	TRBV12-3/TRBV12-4	CASSCSVVNYGYTF
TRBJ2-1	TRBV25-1	CTSSAGTSGHNEQFF
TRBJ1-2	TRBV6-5	CASTSRGTVNNANYGYTF
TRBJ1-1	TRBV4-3	CASSRGSLNTEAFF
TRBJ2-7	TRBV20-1	CSADRLRNTYEQYF
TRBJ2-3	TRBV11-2	CASSQGTAGDTQYF
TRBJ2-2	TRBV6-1	CASRFSGGAGELFF
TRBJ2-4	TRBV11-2	CASSSPGDAKNIQYF
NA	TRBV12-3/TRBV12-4	CASRGRVGVYEQYF
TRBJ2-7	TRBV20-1	CSARGLAGAFSYEQYF
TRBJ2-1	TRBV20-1	CSASPGTSGSDVQFF
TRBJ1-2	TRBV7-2	CASSAWDRASYGYTF
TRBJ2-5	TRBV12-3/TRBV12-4	CASRAGTLVGEQYF
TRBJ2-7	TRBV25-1	CASKASNEQYF
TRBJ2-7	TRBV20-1	CSARDSLAGGSYEQYF
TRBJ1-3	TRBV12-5	CASGLVLYRNSGNTIYF
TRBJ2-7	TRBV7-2	CASSLYNGPYEQYF
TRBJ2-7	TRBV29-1	CSVEASGGLYF
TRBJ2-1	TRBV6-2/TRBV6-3	CASSYDFAGGPVDEQFF
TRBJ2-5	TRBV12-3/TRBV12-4	CASRVRGAEETQYF
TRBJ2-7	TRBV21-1	CASSREREDSMYSYEQYF
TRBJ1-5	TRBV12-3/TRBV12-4	CASSPDGSNQPQHF
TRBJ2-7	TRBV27	CASSRTGGSYEQYF
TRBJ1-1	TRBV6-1	CASSEVNMNTEVFF
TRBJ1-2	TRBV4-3	CASSRGTGSSNYGYTF
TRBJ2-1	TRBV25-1	CASSPYLSGREDEQFF
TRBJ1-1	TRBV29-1	CSVASGYLNTEAFF
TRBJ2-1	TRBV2	CASRGDGSHEQFF
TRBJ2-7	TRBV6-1	CASSENRAGPSYEQYF
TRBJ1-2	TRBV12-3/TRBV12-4	CASSSSTAVYGYTF
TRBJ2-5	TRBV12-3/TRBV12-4	CASSLAWGAGETQYF
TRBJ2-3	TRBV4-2	CASSQVTSGGADTQYF
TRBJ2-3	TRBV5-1	CASGLGMGTDTQYF
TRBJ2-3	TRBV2	CVCLTEDTDTQYF
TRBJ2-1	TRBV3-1	CASSQESGSSYEQFF
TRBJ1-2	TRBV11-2	CASSLGGSGFTF
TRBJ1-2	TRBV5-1	CASSSAGDRGSDGYTF
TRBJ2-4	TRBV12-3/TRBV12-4	CASSLPLGSHNEQYF
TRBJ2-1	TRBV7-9	CASSNRLSYNEQFF
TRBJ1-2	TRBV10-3	CAISELEMDWGGSRTWYGYTF
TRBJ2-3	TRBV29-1	CSAKAGQGNTDTQYF
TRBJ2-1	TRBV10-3	CAIRQSTGTEQFF
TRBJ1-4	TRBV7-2	CASSTQSLLNEKLFF
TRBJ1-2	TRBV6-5	CASSYWTGQGPLGYGYTF
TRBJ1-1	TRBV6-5	CASSLQRLRGGEAFF
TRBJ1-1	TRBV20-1	CSARYSGTGLNTEAFF
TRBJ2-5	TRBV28	CASRPWRRQETQYF
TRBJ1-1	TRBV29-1	CSVNDRAGGTEAFF
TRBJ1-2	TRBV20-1	CSALKSPLNTF
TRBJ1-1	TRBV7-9	CATNPGTMNTEAFF
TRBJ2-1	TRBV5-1	CASSPGQGATEQFF
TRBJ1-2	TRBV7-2	CASSEATTNGYTF
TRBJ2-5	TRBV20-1	CSAILAGGPGETQYF
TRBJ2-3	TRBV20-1	CSARHGVTDTQYF